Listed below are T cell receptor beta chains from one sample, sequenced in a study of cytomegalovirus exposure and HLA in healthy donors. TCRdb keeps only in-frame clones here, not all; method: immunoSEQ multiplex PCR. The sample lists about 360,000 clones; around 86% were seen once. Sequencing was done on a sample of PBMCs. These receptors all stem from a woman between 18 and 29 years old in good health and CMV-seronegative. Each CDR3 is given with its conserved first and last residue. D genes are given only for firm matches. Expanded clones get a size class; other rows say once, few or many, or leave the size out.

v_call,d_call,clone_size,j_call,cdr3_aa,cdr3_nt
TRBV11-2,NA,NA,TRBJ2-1,CASSPGLGGFF,TGTGCCAGCAGCCCCGGGCTCGGGGGGTTCTTC
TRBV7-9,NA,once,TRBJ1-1,CASSSGQHGVTEAFF,TGTGCCAGCAGCTCCGGACAGCATGGGGTCACTGAAGCTTTCTTT
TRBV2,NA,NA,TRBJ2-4,CASRTGLGGTNIQYF,TGTGCCAGCAGAACGGGTTTAGGGGGTACAAACATTCAGTACTTC
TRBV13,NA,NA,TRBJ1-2,CASSLGGVRGYTF,TGTGCCAGCAGCTTAGGCGGGGTTCGGGGCTACACCTTC
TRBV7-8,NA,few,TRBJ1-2,CASSLAWQNHGYTF,TGTGCCAGCAGCTTAGCGTGGCAGAACCATGGCTACACCTTC
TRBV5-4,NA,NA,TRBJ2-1,CASSLAERSNGYNEQFF,TGTGCCAGCAGCTTGGCAGAAAGGAGTAACGGGTACAATGAGCAGTTCTTC
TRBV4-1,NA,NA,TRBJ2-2,CASSQQQVPMVSGELFF,TGCGCCAGCAGCCAACAGCAGGTCCCCATGGTGTCCGGGGAGCTGTTTTTT
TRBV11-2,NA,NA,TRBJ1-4,CASSTRERGEKLFF,TGTGCCAGCAGCACCAGGGAGCGGGGTGAAAAACTGTTTTTT
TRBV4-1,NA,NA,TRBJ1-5,CASSQGGWFLDSNQPQHF,TGCGCCAGCAGCCAAGGAGGGTGGTTTTTAGACAGCAATCAGCCCCAGCATTTT
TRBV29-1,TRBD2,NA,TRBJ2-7,CSVDGTSGEQYF,TGCAGCGTTGATGGGACTAGCGGCGAGCAGTACTTC
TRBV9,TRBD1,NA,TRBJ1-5,CASNRAGQDHQPQHF,TGTGCCAGCAACCGTGCGGGACAGGATCATCAGCCCCAGCATTTT
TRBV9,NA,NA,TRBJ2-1,CASSPWGERSSYNEQFF,TGTGCCAGCAGCCCCTGGGGGGAGCGGAGCTCCTACAATGAGCAGTTCTTC
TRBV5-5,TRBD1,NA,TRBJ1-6,CASSLLGQGPYNSPLHF,TGTGCCAGCAGCTTGCTGGGACAGGGGCCATATAATTCACCCCTCCACTTT
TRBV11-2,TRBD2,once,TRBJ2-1,CASSRKSSGNGNEQFF,TGTGCCAGCAGTAGGAAGAGTAGCGGGAATGGCAATGAGCAGTTCTTC
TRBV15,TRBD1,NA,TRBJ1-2,CATSRGPGQGYGYTF,TGTGCCACCAGCAGAGGCCCAGGACAGGGCTATGGCTACACCTTC
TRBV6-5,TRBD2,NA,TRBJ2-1,CASSYQGLAGRDEQFF,TGTGCCAGCAGTTACCAAGGACTAGCGGGACGGGATGAGCAGTTCTTC
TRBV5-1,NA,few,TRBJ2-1,CASRRTDWNEQFF,TGCGCCAGCAGGAGGACAGACTGGAATGAGCAGTTCTTC
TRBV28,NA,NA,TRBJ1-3,CASSFFSGNTIYF,TGTGCCAGCAGTTTCTTTTCTGGAAACACCATATATTTT
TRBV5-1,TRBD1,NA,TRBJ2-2,CASSLVGQGDGELFF,TGCGCCAGCAGCTTGGTAGGACAGGGAGACGGGGAGCTGTTTTTT
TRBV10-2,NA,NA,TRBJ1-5,CASSAGFVQPQHF,TGCGCCAGCAGTGCAGGGTTCGTGCAGCCCCAGCATTTT
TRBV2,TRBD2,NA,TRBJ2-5,CASLAGVISRDQETQYF,TGTGCCAGCTTAGCGGGGGTCATATCAAGAGACCAAGAGACCCAGTACTTC
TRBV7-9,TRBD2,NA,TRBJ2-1,CASSLIGTSVDEQFF,TGTGCCAGCAGCTTGATAGGGACTAGCGTTGATGAGCAGTTCTTC
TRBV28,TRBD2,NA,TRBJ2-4,CASSFLRGGTEYF,TGTGCCAGCAGTTTCCTCCGGGGGGGCACGGAGTACTTC
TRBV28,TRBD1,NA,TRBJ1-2,CASSLSIQGAYYGYTF,TGTGCCAGCAGTTTATCTATACAGGGGGCATACTATGGCTACACCTTC
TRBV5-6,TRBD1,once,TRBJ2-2,CASSYGQEHIAGELFF,TGTGCCAGCAGCTATGGACAGGAGCATATCGCCGGGGAGCTGTTTTTT
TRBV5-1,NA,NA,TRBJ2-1,CASSFGGNEQFF,TGCGCCAGCAGCTTCGGAGGAAATGAGCAGTTCTTC
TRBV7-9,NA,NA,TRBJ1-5,CASSADSRGYQPQHF,TGTGCCAGCAGCGCGGACAGCCGAGGGTATCAGCCCCAGCATTTT
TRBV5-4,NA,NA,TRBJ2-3,CASSPTATDAPGNTQYF,TGTGCCAGCAGCCCGACCGCGACGGACGCTCCGGGGAATACGCAGTATTTT
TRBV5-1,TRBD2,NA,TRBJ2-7,CASSFIAGGREQYF,TGCGCCAGCAGCTTCATAGCGGGAGGGAGGGAGCAGTACTTC
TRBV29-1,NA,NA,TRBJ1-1,CSAGRWTEAFF,TGCAGCGCCGGGAGGTGGACTGAAGCTTTCTTT
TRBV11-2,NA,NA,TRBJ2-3,CASSLALQTSTDTQYF,TGTGCCAGCAGCTTAGCACTTCAGACAAGCACAGATACGCAGTATTTT
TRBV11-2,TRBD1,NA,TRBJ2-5,CASSLGTGAETQYF,TGTGCCAGCAGCTTAGGGACAGGGGCGGAGACCCAGTACTTC
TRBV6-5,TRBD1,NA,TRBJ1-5,CASSRTGGGNQPQHF,TGTGCCAGCAGCCGTACAGGGGGTGGCAATCAGCCCCAGCATTTT
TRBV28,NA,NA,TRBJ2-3,CASSLIGDRFTDTQYF,TGTGCCAGCAGTTTAATAGGGGATAGGTTCACAGATACGCAGTATTTT
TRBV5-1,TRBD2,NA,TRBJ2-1,CASEAAGGLVDNEQFF,TGCGCCAGCGAGGCTGCGGGGGGTTTGGTCGACAATGAGCAGTTCTTC
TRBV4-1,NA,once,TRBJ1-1,CASSQAQGLNTEAFF,TGCGCCAGCAGCCAAGCACAGGGTTTGAACACTGAAGCTTTCTTT
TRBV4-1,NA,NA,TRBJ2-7,CASSQEAVTTYEQYF,TGCGCCAGCAGCCAAGAGGCAGTCACAACCTACGAGCAGTACTTC
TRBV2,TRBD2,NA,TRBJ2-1,CASSETSGGYNEQFF,TGTGCCAGCAGTGAGACCAGCGGGGGATACAATGAGCAGTTCTTC
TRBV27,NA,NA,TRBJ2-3,CASSFVSATDTQYF,TGTGCCAGCAGTTTCGTTAGTGCCACAGATACGCAGTATTTT
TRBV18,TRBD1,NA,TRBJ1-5,CASSQTGQGNQPQHF,TGTGCCAGCTCACAAACAGGACAGGGCAATCAGCCCCAGCATTTT
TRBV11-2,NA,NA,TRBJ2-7,CASSEAGTPSYEQYF,TGTGCCAGCAGCGAAGCCGGGACACCCTCCTACGAGCAGTACTTC
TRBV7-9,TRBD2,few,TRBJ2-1,CASSLGREAPEKQFF,TGTGCCAGCAGCTTAGGGCGGGAGGCCCCAGAAAAGCAGTTCTTC
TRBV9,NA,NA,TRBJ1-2,CASSVGVGGGYTF,TGTGCCAGCAGCGTAGGGGTGGGGGGAGGCTACACCTTC
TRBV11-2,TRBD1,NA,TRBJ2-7,CASSSWDRESYEQYF,TGTGCCAGCAGCTCCTGGGACAGGGAATCCTACGAGCAGTACTTC
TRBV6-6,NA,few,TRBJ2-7,CASTLGAGSSYEQYF,TGTGCCAGTACCTTAGGGGCAGGTAGCTCCTACGAGCAGTACTTC